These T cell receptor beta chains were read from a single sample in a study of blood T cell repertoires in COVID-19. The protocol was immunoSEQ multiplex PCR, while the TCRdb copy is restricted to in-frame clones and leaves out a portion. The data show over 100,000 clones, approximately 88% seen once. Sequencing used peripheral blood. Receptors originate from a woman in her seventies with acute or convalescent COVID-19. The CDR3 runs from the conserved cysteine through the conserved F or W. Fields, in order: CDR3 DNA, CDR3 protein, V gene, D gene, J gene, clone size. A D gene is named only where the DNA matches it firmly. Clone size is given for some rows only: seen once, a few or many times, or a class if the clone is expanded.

cdr3_nt: TGTGCCAGCAGCCCTCGGGGCGGGAGCCTCTACAATGAGCAGTTCTTC
cdr3_aa: CASSPRGGSLYNEQFF
v_call: TRBV3-1/TRBV3-2
d_call: TRBD2
j_call: TRBJ2-1
clone_size: NA

cdr3_nt: TGTGCCAGCAGCTTAGAGCGTTTTGGTGAGCAGTACTTC
cdr3_aa: CASSLERFGEQYF
v_call: TRBV11-2
d_call: NA
j_call: TRBJ2-7
clone_size: NA

cdr3_nt: TGTGCCAGCAGCTCAAAGGGACAGGGGAACACTGAAGCTTTCTTT
cdr3_aa: CASSSKGQGNTEAFF
v_call: TRBV5-8
d_call: TRBD1
j_call: TRBJ1-1
clone_size: NA

cdr3_nt: TGTGCCAGCAGCTTAGCCCATCCGGGACAAATAGCCAAAAACATTCAGTACTTC
cdr3_aa: CASSLAHPGQIAKNIQYF
v_call: TRBV11-2
d_call: NA
j_call: TRBJ2-4
clone_size: once

cdr3_nt: TGTGCCAGCAGATTGACCGGGGGCAATGAGCAGTTCTTC
cdr3_aa: CASRLTGGNEQFF
v_call: TRBV11-2
d_call: NA
j_call: TRBJ2-1
clone_size: NA

cdr3_nt: TGTGCCAGCAGCCCGACAGGGTATAATCAGCCCCAGCATTTT
cdr3_aa: CASSPTGYNQPQHF
v_call: TRBV27
d_call: TRBD1
j_call: TRBJ1-5
clone_size: NA

cdr3_nt: TGTGCCAGCAGCCCCCCCCGAGCTAGCGGGGTCTACGAGCAGTACTTC
cdr3_aa: CASSPPRASGVYEQYF
v_call: TRBV7-9
d_call: TRBD2
j_call: TRBJ2-7
clone_size: NA

cdr3_nt: TGTGCCAGCAGTACCCGCCGTGAGGCCTACAATGAGCAGTTCTTC
cdr3_aa: CASSTRREAYNEQFF
v_call: TRBV5-4
d_call: NA
j_call: TRBJ2-1
clone_size: once

cdr3_nt: TGTGCCAGCAGCTTGGCGACTAGCGGGGGGGTTAGCACAGATACGCAGTATTTT
cdr3_aa: CASSLATSGGVSTDTQYF
v_call: TRBV11-2
d_call: TRBD2
j_call: TRBJ2-3
clone_size: NA

cdr3_nt: TGTGCCAGCTCACCCCCCACAGGAGCCACAGATACGCAGTATTTT
cdr3_aa: CASSPPTGATDTQYF
v_call: TRBV18
d_call: NA
j_call: TRBJ2-3
clone_size: NA

cdr3_nt: TGTGCCACCAGGGGGGACAGGGCCTATGGCTACACCTTC
cdr3_aa: CATRGDRAYGYTF
v_call: TRBV24-1
d_call: TRBD1
j_call: TRBJ1-2
clone_size: NA

cdr3_nt: TGTGCCAGCAGCTTGGTAATGGGTGACTCGCTCTACACCTTC
cdr3_aa: CASSLVMGDSLYTF
v_call: TRBV5-6
d_call: NA
j_call: TRBJ1-2
clone_size: few

cdr3_nt: TGCGCCAGCACCGGAACAGGGCCCTACGAGCAGTACTTC
cdr3_aa: CASTGTGPYEQYF
v_call: TRBV5-1
d_call: NA
j_call: TRBJ2-7
clone_size: NA

cdr3_nt: TGTGCCTGGAGTACCACAGGGGGGAATCAGCCCCAGCATTTT
cdr3_aa: CAWSTTGGNQPQHF
v_call: TRBV30
d_call: TRBD1
j_call: TRBJ1-5
clone_size: NA

cdr3_nt: TGTGCCAGCAGCTTGGGCCCTGTAGTCGGCGAGCAGTACTTC
cdr3_aa: CASSLGPVVGEQYF
v_call: TRBV5-6
d_call: NA
j_call: TRBJ2-7
clone_size: NA

cdr3_nt: TGCGCCAGCAGCTCCCAGGGGGCGCAGAATGGCTACACCTTC
cdr3_aa: CASSSQGAQNGYTF
v_call: TRBV5-1
d_call: TRBD1
j_call: TRBJ1-2
clone_size: NA

cdr3_nt: TGTGCCAGCAGTTCCCGTTCGACAGCTTATAATGAAAAACTGTTTTTT
cdr3_aa: CASSSRSTAYNEKLFF
v_call: TRBV6-2/TRBV6-3
d_call: NA
j_call: TRBJ1-4
clone_size: NA

cdr3_nt: TGTGCCAGCTCACCGACAGGGGGCACAGATACGCAGTATTTT
cdr3_aa: CASSPTGGTDTQYF
v_call: TRBV18
d_call: TRBD1
j_call: TRBJ2-3
clone_size: NA

cdr3_nt: TGTGCCAGCAGCCTGACTAGCGGGAGTAAAAATGAGCAGTTCTTC
cdr3_aa: CASSLTSGSKNEQFF
v_call: TRBV5-6
d_call: TRBD2
j_call: TRBJ2-1
clone_size: NA

cdr3_nt: TGTGCCAGCAGCTTCACCACAGGGACGAAACAGACCCAGTACTTC
cdr3_aa: CASSFTTGTKQTQYF
v_call: TRBV5-5
d_call: NA
j_call: TRBJ2-5
clone_size: NA

cdr3_nt: TGTGCCAGCAGTGAAGCGGGCGGGCCATCCTACGAGCAGTACTTC
cdr3_aa: CASSEAGGPSYEQYF
v_call: TRBV6-1
d_call: NA
j_call: TRBJ2-7
clone_size: NA

cdr3_nt: TGCGCCAGCAGCTCTTACAATGAGCAGTTCTTC
cdr3_aa: CASSSYNEQFF
v_call: TRBV5-1
d_call: NA
j_call: TRBJ2-1
clone_size: NA

cdr3_nt: TGCGCCAGCAGTGAGAGACAGGGATTTCGCGAGCAGTTCTTC
cdr3_aa: CASSERQGFREQFF
v_call: TRBV10-1
d_call: TRBD1
j_call: TRBJ2-1
clone_size: NA

cdr3_nt: TGTGCCAGCAGTTACGGTACAGGGGGACCCGGGGAGCTGTTTTTT
cdr3_aa: CASSYGTGGPGELFF
v_call: TRBV6-2/TRBV6-3
d_call: TRBD1
j_call: TRBJ2-2
clone_size: NA

cdr3_nt: TGTGCCAGTAGTAACCTCGGAGGTAATTCACCCCTCCACTTT
cdr3_aa: CASSNLGGNSPLHF
v_call: TRBV19
d_call: NA
j_call: TRBJ1-6
clone_size: NA

cdr3_nt: TGTGCCAGCAGTACAGGGACAGGAGCTTTCTTT
cdr3_aa: CASSTGTGAFF
v_call: TRBV6-2/TRBV6-3
d_call: TRBD1
j_call: TRBJ1-1
clone_size: NA

cdr3_nt: TGTGCCTGGAGTCCAGTCTCCGGGGGGAACACTGAAGCTTTCTTT
cdr3_aa: CAWSPVSGGNTEAFF
v_call: TRBV30
d_call: NA
j_call: TRBJ1-1
clone_size: NA

cdr3_nt: TGTGCCAGCAGTTACTCGTCCGGCTCCTATAATTCACCCCTCCACTTT
cdr3_aa: CASSYSSGSYNSPLHF
v_call: TRBV6-6
d_call: NA
j_call: TRBJ1-6
clone_size: once

cdr3_nt: TGTGCCAGCAGCCCGTTCTACCCTAACTATGGCTACACCTTC
cdr3_aa: CASSPFYPNYGYTF
v_call: TRBV2
d_call: NA
j_call: TRBJ1-2
clone_size: NA

cdr3_nt: TGTGCCAGCTCACCAGGAGATACAGATACGCAGTATTTT
cdr3_aa: CASSPGDTDTQYF
v_call: TRBV18
d_call: NA
j_call: TRBJ2-3
clone_size: NA

cdr3_nt: TGTGCCAGCAGCATAGCGGGAGCCCACACAGATACGCAGTATTTT
cdr3_aa: CASSIAGAHTDTQYF
v_call: TRBV7-2
d_call: TRBD2
j_call: TRBJ2-3
clone_size: NA

cdr3_nt: TGTGCCATCACTACGGGGGTTCAAGAGACCCAGTACTTC
cdr3_aa: CAITTGVQETQYF
v_call: TRBV10-3
d_call: NA
j_call: TRBJ2-5
clone_size: NA

cdr3_nt: TGTGCCAGCAGCGTAGCTAGCACAGATACGCAGTATTTT
cdr3_aa: CASSVASTDTQYF
v_call: TRBV9
d_call: NA
j_call: TRBJ2-3
clone_size: NA

cdr3_nt: TGTGCAAGTCGCTTAGCAGGTAGCGGGGTTGGGCAAGAGACCCAGTACTTC
cdr3_aa: CASRLAGSGVGQETQYF
v_call: TRBV12-2
d_call: NA
j_call: TRBJ2-5
clone_size: NA

cdr3_nt: TGCGCCAGCAGCTCCGCAGCTGGAAACACCATATATTTT
cdr3_aa: CASSSAAGNTIYF
v_call: TRBV5-1
d_call: NA
j_call: TRBJ1-3
clone_size: NA

cdr3_nt: TGCAGTGCTAGTCGCCCGAGTGGGAGCTCCTACGAGCAGTACTTC
cdr3_aa: CSASRPSGSSYEQYF
v_call: TRBV20-1
d_call: NA
j_call: TRBJ2-7
clone_size: NA

cdr3_nt: TGCGCCAGCAGCCACGGACGGGGAGGGGAGACCCAGTACTTC
cdr3_aa: CASSHGRGGETQYF
v_call: TRBV5-1
d_call: TRBD2
j_call: TRBJ2-5
clone_size: NA

cdr3_nt: TGTGCCAGCAGCGTAGTACTAGCGGGAGAAGGGGAGCTGTTTTTT
cdr3_aa: CASSVVLAGEGELFF
v_call: TRBV9
d_call: TRBD2
j_call: TRBJ2-2
clone_size: NA

cdr3_nt: TGTGCCAGCAGTCACGACTTCGCAGACTTGATTCGGGGGGCCAACGTCCTGACTTTC
cdr3_aa: CASSHDFADLIRGANVLTF
v_call: TRBV27
d_call: NA
j_call: TRBJ2-6
clone_size: NA

cdr3_nt: TGTGCCAGCAGGGTACTAGGGTCGGATGAGCAGTTCTTC
cdr3_aa: CASRVLGSDEQFF
v_call: TRBV3-1/TRBV3-2
d_call: NA
j_call: TRBJ2-1
clone_size: once

cdr3_nt: TGTGCCAGCAGTGAATCGCGGGGGCTGAATTCACCCCTCCACTTT
cdr3_aa: CASSESRGLNSPLHF
v_call: TRBV25-1
d_call: NA
j_call: TRBJ1-6
clone_size: NA

cdr3_nt: TGTGCCAGCAGCCCGGGACTAGCGGGATCCTACGAGCAGTACTTC
cdr3_aa: CASSPGLAGSYEQYF
v_call: TRBV7-6
d_call: TRBD2
j_call: TRBJ2-7
clone_size: NA

cdr3_nt: TGTGCCAGCTCACCCAGGGTTTACTCTGGAAACACCATATATTTT
cdr3_aa: CASSPRVYSGNTIYF
v_call: TRBV18
d_call: NA
j_call: TRBJ1-3
clone_size: NA

cdr3_nt: TGTGCCAGTAGTCCCTTACCGGGACAGGGCGTCGGGGCGTCCTACGAGCAGTACTTC
cdr3_aa: CASSPLPGQGVGASYEQYF
v_call: TRBV19
d_call: TRBD1
j_call: TRBJ2-7
clone_size: NA

cdr3_nt: TGTGCCAGCAGCCGGCCGGGGGGGACAGAAGAGACCCAGTACTTC
cdr3_aa: CASSRPGGTEETQYF
v_call: TRBV7-9
d_call: NA
j_call: TRBJ2-5
clone_size: once

cdr3_nt: TGTGCCAGCAGACAACAGGGGGAATCGGTAAATCAGCCCCAGCATTTT
cdr3_aa: CASRQQGESVNQPQHF
v_call: TRBV28
d_call: TRBD1
j_call: TRBJ1-5
clone_size: NA

cdr3_nt: TGTGCCAGCACCGAAGCGGGAGGTGTCAACGAGCAGTACTTC
cdr3_aa: CASTEAGGVNEQYF
v_call: TRBV6-6
d_call: TRBD2
j_call: TRBJ2-7
clone_size: NA

cdr3_nt: TGTGCCAGCAAAGTTGGGGACAGTGGAAACACCATATATTTT
cdr3_aa: CASKVGDSGNTIYF
v_call: TRBV6-6
d_call: TRBD1
j_call: TRBJ1-3
clone_size: NA

cdr3_nt: TGTGCCAGCGGTTCTAACCTCGAGGAAAATTCACCCCTCCACTTT
cdr3_aa: CASGSNLEENSPLHF
v_call: TRBV3-1/TRBV3-2
d_call: NA
j_call: TRBJ1-6
clone_size: NA

cdr3_nt: TGTGCCAGCAGCACGGACAGGGATGGCTATGGCTACACCTTC
cdr3_aa: CASSTDRDGYGYTF
v_call: TRBV3-1/TRBV3-2
d_call: TRBD1
j_call: TRBJ1-2
clone_size: once

cdr3_nt: TGTGCCACCAACACCTTCGGGACAGGGTCAGATACGCAGTATTTT
cdr3_aa: CATNTFGTGSDTQYF
v_call: TRBV2
d_call: TRBD1
j_call: TRBJ2-3
clone_size: NA

cdr3_nt: TGCGCCAGCAGTGAGTCGGTAGCCTACAATGAGCAGTTCTTC
cdr3_aa: CASSESVAYNEQFF
v_call: TRBV10-1
d_call: NA
j_call: TRBJ2-1
clone_size: NA

cdr3_nt: TGTGCCAGCAGTTTAGGGGGCACGTTTTACGAGCAGTACTTC
cdr3_aa: CASSLGGTFYEQYF
v_call: TRBV28
d_call: NA
j_call: TRBJ2-7
clone_size: NA

cdr3_nt: TGTGCCAGTAGTCCCCGGGTAGAGGGGACCCAGTACTTC
cdr3_aa: CASSPRVEGTQYF
v_call: TRBV19
d_call: NA
j_call: TRBJ2-5
clone_size: once